This T cell receptor beta chain was sequenced for a study of beta chain features in type 1 diabetes. Points from the study as a whole: Compared to healthy donors, patients appeared to have naive, central memory and Treg TCRB repertoires that were more alike. Significant though moderate, a shortening of TCRB CDR3s appeared in all four CD4+ subsets of Type 1 diabetes patients.

The length of the CDR3 is 10 residues. Trimming pared 4 bases from V and 6 bases from J, leaving 5 bases between. Looked up from germline, CDR1 is DFQATT and CDR2 is SNEGSKA (reference sequence). As regards this clone: The target antigen is unknown. Different DNA sequences within this sample yield the same CDR3.

Investigators reverse transcribed all isolated RNA, so they sequenced expressed TCRB transcripts. Profiling relied on immunoSEQ multiplex PCR, and the TCRdb table lists in-frame clones only, not all of them. The repertoire includes about 260,000 clones, less than 30% of them detected once, and 0.012% sits in the top ten. Sequencing was done on a sample of naive CD4+ T cells from blood. This chain joins TRBV20-1 and TRBJ2-3; no clear D gene. This sequence was found in a woman aged 30 to 39 with type 1 diabetes. The DNA of the CDR3 is TGCAGTGCTAACCGGGATACGCAGTATTTT. It translates to CSANRDTQYF.